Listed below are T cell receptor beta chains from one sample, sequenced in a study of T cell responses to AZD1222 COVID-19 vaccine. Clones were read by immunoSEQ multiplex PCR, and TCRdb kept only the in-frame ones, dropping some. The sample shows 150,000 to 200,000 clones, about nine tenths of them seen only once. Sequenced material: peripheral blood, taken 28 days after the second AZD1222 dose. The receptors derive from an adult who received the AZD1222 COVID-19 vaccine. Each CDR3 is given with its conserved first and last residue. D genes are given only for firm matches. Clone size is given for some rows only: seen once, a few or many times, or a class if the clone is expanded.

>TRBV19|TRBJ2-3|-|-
CARQWRASTDTQYF
TGTGCCAGACAATGGCGGGCTAGCACAGATACGCAGTATTTT
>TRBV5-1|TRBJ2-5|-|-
CASSETGQETQYF
TGCGCCAGCAGCGAGACTGGACAAGAGACCCAGTACTTC
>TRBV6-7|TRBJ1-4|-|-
CASSQSRGDEKLFF
TGTGCCAGCAGTCAATCTCGGGGGGATGAAAAACTGTTTTTT
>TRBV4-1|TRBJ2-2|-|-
CASSQESRGNTGELFF
TGCGCCAGCAGCCAAGAGTCCAGGGGGAACACCGGGGAGCTGTTTTTT
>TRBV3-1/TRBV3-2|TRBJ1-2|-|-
CASSQDLWGAYGYTF
TGTGCCAGCAGCCAAGATCTTTGGGGGGCCTATGGCTACACCTTC
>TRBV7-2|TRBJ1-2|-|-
CASSLGSKNYGYTF
TGTGCCAGCAGCTTAGGGTCAAAGAACTATGGCTACACCTTC
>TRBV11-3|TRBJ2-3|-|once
CASSSRVEATDTQYF
TGTGCCAGCAGCTCTCGGGTGGAGGCCACAGATACGCAGTATTTT
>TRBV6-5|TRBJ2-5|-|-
CASSIQVAQETQYF
TGTGCCAGCAGTATACAGGTAGCCCAAGAGACCCAGTACTTC
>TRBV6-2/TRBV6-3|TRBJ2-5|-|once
CASSYFDLLGPIEETQYF
TGTGCCAGCAGTTACTTCGATTTACTCGGGCCAATCGAAGAGACCCAGTACTTC
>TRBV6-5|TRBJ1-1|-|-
CASSYSTGNTEAFF
TGTGCCAGCAGTTACTCCACAGGGAACACTGAAGCTTTCTTT
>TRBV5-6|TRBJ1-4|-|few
CASSLMFPAGEKLFF
TGTGCCAGCAGCCTCATGTTCCCGGCGGGGGAAAAACTGTTTTTT
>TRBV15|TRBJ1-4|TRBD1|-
CATSRDRGGEKLFF
TGTGCCACCAGCAGGGACAGGGGTGGGGAAAAACTGTTTTTT
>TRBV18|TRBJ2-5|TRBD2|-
CASSPPTSGDLRYF
TGTGCCAGCTCACCACCGACTAGCGGGGACCTCCGGTACTTC
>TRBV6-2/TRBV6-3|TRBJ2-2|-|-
CASSDTHSGPGELFF
TGTGCCAGCAGCGATACCCATTCGGGGCCCGGGGAGCTGTTTTTT
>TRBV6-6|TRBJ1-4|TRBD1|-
CASSRHRRTGKDNEKLFF
TGTGCCAGCAGTCGACACAGACGGACAGGGAAAGATAATGAAAAACTGTTTTTT
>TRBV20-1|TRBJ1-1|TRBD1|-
CSASRTGNTEAFF
TGCAGTGCTAGTAGGACAGGGAACACTGAAGCTTTCTTT
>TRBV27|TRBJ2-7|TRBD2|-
CASSFSGRGFLDEQYF
TGTGCCAGCAGTTTCTCAGGGCGGGGGTTTCTCGACGAGCAGTACTTC
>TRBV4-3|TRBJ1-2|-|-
CASSQLEGSAGYTF
TGCGCCAGCAGCCAACTGGAGGGTAGCGCTGGCTACACCTTC
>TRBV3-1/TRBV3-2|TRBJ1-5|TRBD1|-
CASSPGTGRSQPQHF
TGTGCCAGCAGCCCCGGGACAGGGCGTTCCCAGCCCCAGCATTTT
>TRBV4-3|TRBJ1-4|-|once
CASSQDRRVAGEKLFF
TGCGCCAGCAGCCAAGATCGAAGGGTAGCGGGGGAAAAACTGTTTTTT
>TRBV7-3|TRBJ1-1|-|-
CASHRNRENTEAFF
TGTGCCAGCCACCGGAACAGGGAAAACACTGAAGCTTTCTTT
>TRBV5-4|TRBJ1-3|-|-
CASSFDGISGNTIYF
TGTGCCAGCAGCTTTGACGGTATCTCTGGAAACACCATATATTTT
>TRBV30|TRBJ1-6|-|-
CAWSRQDNSPLHF
TGTGCCTGGAGTCGACAGGATAATTCACCCCTCCACTTT
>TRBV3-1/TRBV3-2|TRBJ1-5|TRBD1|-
CASSPDRGQGQPQHF
TGTGCCAGCAGCCCCGACAGGGGGCAGGGTCAGCCCCAGCATTTT
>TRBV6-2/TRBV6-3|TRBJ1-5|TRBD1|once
CASSRTGERQPQHF
TGTGCCAGCAGTAGGACAGGGGAAAGGCAGCCCCAGCATTTT
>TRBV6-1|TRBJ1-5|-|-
CASSEAWVGNHQPQHF
TGTGCCAGCAGTGAAGCGTGGGTAGGAAACCATCAGCCCCAGCATTTT
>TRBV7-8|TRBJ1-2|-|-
CASSQDRYGYTF
TGTGCCAGCAGCCAGGACCGCTATGGCTACACCTTC
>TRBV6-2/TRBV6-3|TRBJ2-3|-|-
CASSKSTGLLRTDTQYF
TGTGCCAGCAGTAAGTCGACGGGACTCCTCCGCACAGATACGCAGTATTTT
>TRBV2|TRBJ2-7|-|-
CASSMEYEQYF
TGTGCCAGCAGTATGGAGTACGAGCAGTACTTC
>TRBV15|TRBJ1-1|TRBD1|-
CATSSDRVNTEAFF
TGTGCCACCAGCAGCGACAGGGTCAACACTGAAGCTTTCTTT
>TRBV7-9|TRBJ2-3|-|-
CASSLLGGLGGTQYF
TGTGCCAGCAGCTTGCTGGGGGGGCTAGGTGGTACGCAGTATTTT
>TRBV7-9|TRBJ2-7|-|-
CASSLRGLLNEQYF
TGTGCCAGCAGCTTAAGGGGATTGTTAAACGAGCAGTACTTC
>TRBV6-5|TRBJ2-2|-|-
CASSHRRDPTGELFF
TGTGCCAGCAGCCACCGACGGGACCCCACCGGGGAGCTGTTTTTT
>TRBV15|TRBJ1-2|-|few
CATTEGPRQANYGYTF
TGTGCCACCACCGAGGGACCCAGGCAAGCTAACTATGGCTACACCTTC
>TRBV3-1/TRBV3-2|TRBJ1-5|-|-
CASSQEGGASNQPQHF
TGTGCCAGCAGCCAAGAAGGCGGGGCTAGCAATCAGCCCCAGCATTTT
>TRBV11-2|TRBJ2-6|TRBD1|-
CASSPLQGARANVLTF
TGTGCCAGCAGCCCTTTACAGGGGGCTAGGGCCAACGTCCTGACTTTC
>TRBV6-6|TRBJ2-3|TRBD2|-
CASSYSGGGTQYF
TGTGCCAGCAGTTACAGCGGGGGGGGTACGCAGTATTTT
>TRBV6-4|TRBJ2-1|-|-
CATDEQFF
TGTGCCACTGACGAGCAGTTCTTC
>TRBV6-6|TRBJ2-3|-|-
CASSYGRGLEGDTQYF
TGTGCCAGCAGTTACGGGCGGGGTCTAGAGGGTGATACGCAGTATTTT
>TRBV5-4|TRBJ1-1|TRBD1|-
CASSSAGTGLNTEAFF
TGTGCCAGCAGCTCGGCCGGGACAGGGTTGAACACTGAAGCTTTCTTT
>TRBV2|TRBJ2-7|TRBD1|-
CASSERQGIIEQYF
TGTGCCAGCAGTGAGAGACAGGGTATTATCGAGCAGTACTTC
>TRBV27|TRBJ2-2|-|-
CASSLRQWPGELFF
TGTGCCAGCAGTTTGAGACAGTGGCCCGGGGAGCTGTTTTTT
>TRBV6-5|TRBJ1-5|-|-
CASSPGRDSNQPQHF
TGTGCCAGCAGTCCGGGGAGGGATAGCAATCAGCCCCAGCATTTT
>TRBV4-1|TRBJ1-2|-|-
CASSQPGDRTLFNYGYTF
TGCGCCAGCAGCCAACCCGGTGACAGAACCCTTTTTAACTATGGCTACACCTTC
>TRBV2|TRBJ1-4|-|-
CASSDIDRTGEKLFF
TGTGCCAGCAGTGATATCGACAGGACTGGTGAAAAACTGTTTTTT
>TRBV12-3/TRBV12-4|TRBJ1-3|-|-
CASRGLGNTIYF
TGTGCCAGCAGGGGGTTGGGAAACACCATATATTTT
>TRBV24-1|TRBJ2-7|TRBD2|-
CATSDLAGLVHEQYF
TGTGCCACCAGTGATTTGGCGGGACTAGTCCACGAGCAGTACTTC
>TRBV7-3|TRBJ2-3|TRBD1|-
CASSSRQGGTDTQYF
TGTGCCAGCAGCTCCAGACAGGGAGGCACAGATACGCAGTATTTT
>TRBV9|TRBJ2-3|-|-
CASSYTDVTDTQYF
TGTGCCAGCAGCTACACGGACGTCACAGATACGCAGTATTTT
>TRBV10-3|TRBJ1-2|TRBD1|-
CATVGQVSFHYGYTF
TGTGCCACCGTAGGACAGGTATCATTTCACTATGGCTACACCTTC
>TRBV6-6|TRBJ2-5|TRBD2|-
CASRSSGSPGETQYF
TGTGCCAGCAGGTCTAGCGGGAGCCCTGGCGAGACCCAGTACTTC
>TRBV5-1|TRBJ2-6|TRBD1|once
CASTRTGESGANVLTF
TGCGCCAGCACCCGGACAGGGGAATCTGGGGCCAACGTCCTGACTTTC
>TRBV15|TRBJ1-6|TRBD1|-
CATSGRQGNSPLHF
TGTGCCACCAGCGGAAGACAGGGCAATTCACCCCTCCACTTT
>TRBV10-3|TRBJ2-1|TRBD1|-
CAVSSLPGQGHNEQFF
TGTGCCGTAAGCTCGCTACCGGGACAGGGCCACAATGAGCAGTTCTTC
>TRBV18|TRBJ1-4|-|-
CASSAGFSTNEKLFF
TGTGCCAGCTCAGCAGGGTTCTCGACTAATGAAAAACTGTTTTTT
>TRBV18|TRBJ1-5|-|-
CASSPATGLFQPQHF
TGTGCCAGCTCACCGGCGACAGGACTTTTTCAGCCCCAGCATTTT
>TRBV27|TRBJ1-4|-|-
CASSAGTPGEKLFF
TGTGCCAGCAGCGCCGGGACCCCGGGAGAAAAACTGTTTTTT
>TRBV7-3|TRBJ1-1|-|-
CASSLGRLTEAFF
TGTGCCAGCAGCTTGGGCAGGCTCACTGAAGCTTTCTTT
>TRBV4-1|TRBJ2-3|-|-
CASSRRRDRSTDTQYF
TGCGCCAGCAGCCGTCGGCGGGACAGAAGCACAGATACGCAGTATTTT